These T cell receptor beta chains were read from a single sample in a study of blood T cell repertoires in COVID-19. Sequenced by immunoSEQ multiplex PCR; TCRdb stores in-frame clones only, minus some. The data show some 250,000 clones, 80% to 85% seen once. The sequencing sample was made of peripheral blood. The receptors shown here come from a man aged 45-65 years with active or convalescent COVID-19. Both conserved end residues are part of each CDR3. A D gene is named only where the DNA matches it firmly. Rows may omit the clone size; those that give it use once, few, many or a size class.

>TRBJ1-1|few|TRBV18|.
CASSHGRQENTEAFF
TGTGCCAGCTCACACGGACGACAGGAGAACACTGAAGCTTTCTTT
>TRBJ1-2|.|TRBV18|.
CASSPSSSPNYGYTF
TGTGCCAGCTCACCATCAAGTAGCCCTAACTATGGCTACACCTTC
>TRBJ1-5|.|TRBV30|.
CAWSPGSGQPQHF
TGTGCCTGGAGTCCAGGGTCTGGGCAGCCCCAGCATTTT
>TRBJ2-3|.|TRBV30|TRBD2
CAWAPSGGVDTQYF
TGTGCCTGGGCCCCTAGCGGGGGGGTGGATACGCAGTATTTT
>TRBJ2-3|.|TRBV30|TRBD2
CAWSLGGGAEADTQYF
TGTGCCTGGAGTTTAGGCGGGGGGGCGGAAGCAGATACGCAGTATTTT
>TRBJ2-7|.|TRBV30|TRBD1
CAWSPSRTGNYEQYF
TGTGCCTGGAGTCCGTCTCGGACAGGTAACTACGAGCAGTACTTC
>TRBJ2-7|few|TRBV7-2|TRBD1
CASSLMDRGSNEQYF
TGTGCCAGCAGCTTAATGGACAGGGGGAGCAACGAGCAGTACTTC
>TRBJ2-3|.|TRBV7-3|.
CASSLAGPDTQYF
TGTGCCAGCAGCTTAGCGGGGCCAGATACGCAGTATTTT
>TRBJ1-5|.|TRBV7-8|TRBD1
CASSLLDRAAQHF
TGTGCCAGCAGCTTACTGGACAGGGCGGCCCAGCATTTT
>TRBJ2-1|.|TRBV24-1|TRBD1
CAFHSLDRGDEQFF
TGTGCCTTCCATTCCCTGGACAGGGGTGATGAGCAGTTCTTC
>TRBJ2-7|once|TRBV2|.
CASSDQGGISYEQYF
TGTGCCAGCAGTGATCAAGGGGGAATCTCCTACGAGCAGTACTTC
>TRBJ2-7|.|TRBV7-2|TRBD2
CASIKGGGANHEQYF
TGTGCCAGCATCAAGGGCGGGGGGGCCAACCACGAGCAGTACTTC
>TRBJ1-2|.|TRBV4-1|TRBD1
CASSQDPRGQYGYTF
TGCGCCAGCAGCCAAGATCCCAGGGGGCAATATGGCTACACCTTC
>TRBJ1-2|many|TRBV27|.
CASSPDSTYGYTF
TGTGCCAGCAGTCCGGACAGTACATATGGCTACACCTTC
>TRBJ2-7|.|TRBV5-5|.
CASSLITYEQYF
TGTGCCAGCAGCTTGATCACCTACGAGCAGTACTTC
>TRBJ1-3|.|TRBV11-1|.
CASSLPGGARNTIYF
TGTGCCAGCAGCCTTCCGGGGGGCGCAAGAAACACCATATATTTT
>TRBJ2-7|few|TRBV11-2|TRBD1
CASSPSTGGPYEQYF
TGTGCCAGCAGCCCATCGACAGGGGGCCCCTACGAGCAGTACTTC